This T cell receptor beta chain appears in the sequencing data of a study of shared clonotypes between healthy human individuals. Study outcomes and limitations: Lower generation probabilities were found for non-shared clonotypes than for those shared by all four donors. How much donors shared clonotypes was expected to be affected by sequencing depth.

In this sample, this clone turned up once. Its antigen is currently unknown. The naive CD8 population came from CD45RO-negative cells selected for CCR7, without terminally differentiated effector memory CD45RA+ cells. The donors, healthy adults who were HIV-negative, had experienced no recent acute infections or vaccinations. Caucasian adults residing in Nashville, Tennessee made up all the donors. The repertoire was sequenced with immunoSEQ multiplex PCR; TCRdb's copy has only in-frame clones and lacks some. The sample lists around 2.1 million clones; 85% to 95% were seen once. Trimming stripped 2 bases from V and 1 base from J, with 5 bases between. The CDR3 runs 13 residues. The germline V gene encodes CDR1 MNHEY and CDR2 SMNVEV (reference sequence).

The rearrangement joins TRBV27 to TRBJ2-5; D remains ambiguous. The specimen sequenced was naive CD8+ T cells from PBMCs. The TCR comes from a man younger than 35 in good health. Some clones in this sample may be carry-over from other donors' samples. Here the CDR3 reads CASSLKVQETQYF. The CDR3 DNA is TGTGCCAGCAGTTTAAAAGTCCAAGAGACCCAGTACTTC.